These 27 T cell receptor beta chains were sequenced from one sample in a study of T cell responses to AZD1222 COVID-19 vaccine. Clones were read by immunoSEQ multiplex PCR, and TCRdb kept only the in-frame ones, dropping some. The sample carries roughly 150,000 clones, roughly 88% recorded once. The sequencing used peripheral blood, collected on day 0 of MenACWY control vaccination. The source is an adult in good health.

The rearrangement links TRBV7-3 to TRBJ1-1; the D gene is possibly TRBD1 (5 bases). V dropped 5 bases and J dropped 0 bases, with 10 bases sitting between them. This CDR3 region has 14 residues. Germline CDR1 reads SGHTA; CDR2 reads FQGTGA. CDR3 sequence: CASSPGGVNTEAFF. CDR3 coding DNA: TGTGCCAGCAGCCCCGGGGGAGTGAACACTGAAGCTTTCTTT.

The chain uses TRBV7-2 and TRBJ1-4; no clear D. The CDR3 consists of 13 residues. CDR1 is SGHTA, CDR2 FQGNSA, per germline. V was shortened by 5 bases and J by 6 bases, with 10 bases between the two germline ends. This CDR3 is CASSQQFDEKLFF. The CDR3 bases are TGTGCCAGCAGCCAACAGTTTGATGAAAAACTGTTTTTT.

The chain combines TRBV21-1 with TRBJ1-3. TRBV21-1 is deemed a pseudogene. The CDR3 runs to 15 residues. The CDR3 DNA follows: TGTGCCAGCAGCAAACAAGGGACTTCTGGAAACACCATATATTTT. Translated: CASSKQGTSGNTIYF.

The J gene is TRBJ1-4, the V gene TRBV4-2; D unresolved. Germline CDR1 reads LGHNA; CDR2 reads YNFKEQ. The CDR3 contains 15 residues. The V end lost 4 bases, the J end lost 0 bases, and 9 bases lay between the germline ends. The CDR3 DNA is TGTGCCAGCAGCCCGGGCCCCACAACTAATGAAAAACTGTTTTTT. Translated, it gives CASSPGPTTNEKLFF.

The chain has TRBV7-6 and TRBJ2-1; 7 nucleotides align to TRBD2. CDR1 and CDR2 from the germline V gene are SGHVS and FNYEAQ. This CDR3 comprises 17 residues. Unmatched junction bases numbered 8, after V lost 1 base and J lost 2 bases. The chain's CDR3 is CASSLVGRGLTYNEQFF. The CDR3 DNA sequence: TGTGCCAGCAGCTTAGTTGGGCGGGGGTTGACCTACAATGAGCAGTTCTTC.

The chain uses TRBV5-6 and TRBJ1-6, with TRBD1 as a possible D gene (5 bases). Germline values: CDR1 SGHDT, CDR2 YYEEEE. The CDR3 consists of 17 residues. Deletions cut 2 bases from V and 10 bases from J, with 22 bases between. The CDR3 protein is CASSFGKWDGLASPLHF. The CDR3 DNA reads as TGTGCCAGCAGCTTTGGAAAGTGGGACGGCTTGGCCTCACCCCTCCACTTT.

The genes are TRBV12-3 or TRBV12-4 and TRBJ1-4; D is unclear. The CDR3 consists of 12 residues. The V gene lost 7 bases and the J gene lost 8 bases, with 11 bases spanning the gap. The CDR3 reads CASTKNSEKLFF. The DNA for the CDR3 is TGTGCCAGCACCAAGAACAGCGAAAAACTGTTTTTT.

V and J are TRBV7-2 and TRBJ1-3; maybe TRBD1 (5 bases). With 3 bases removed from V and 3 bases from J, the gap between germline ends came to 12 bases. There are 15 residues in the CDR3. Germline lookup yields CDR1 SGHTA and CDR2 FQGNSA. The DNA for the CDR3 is TGTGCCAGCAGCTTCTCAGGGAAGGGTGGAAACACCATATATTTT. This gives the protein CASSFSGKGGNTIYF.

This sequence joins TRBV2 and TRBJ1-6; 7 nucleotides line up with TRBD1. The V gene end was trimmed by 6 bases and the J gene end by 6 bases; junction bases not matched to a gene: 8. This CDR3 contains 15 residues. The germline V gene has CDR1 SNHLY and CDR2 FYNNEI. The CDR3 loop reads CASSLTGAGNSPLHF. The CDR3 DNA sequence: TGTGCCAGCAGCTTAACAGGGGCCGGTAATTCACCCCTCCACTTT.

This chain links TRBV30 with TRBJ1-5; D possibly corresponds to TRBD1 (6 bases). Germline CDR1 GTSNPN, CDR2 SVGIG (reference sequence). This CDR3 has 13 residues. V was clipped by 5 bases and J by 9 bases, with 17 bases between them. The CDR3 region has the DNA TGTGCCTGGGGGGGGCAGGGCCAGGGGCCCCAGCATTTT. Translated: CAWGGQGQGPQHF. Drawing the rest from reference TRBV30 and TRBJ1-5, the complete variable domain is SQTIHQWPATLVQPVGSPLSLECTVEGTSNPNLYWYRQAAGRGLQLLFYSVGIGQISSEVPQNLSASRPQDRQFILSSKKLLLSDSGFYLCAWGGQGQGPQHFGDGTRLSIL.

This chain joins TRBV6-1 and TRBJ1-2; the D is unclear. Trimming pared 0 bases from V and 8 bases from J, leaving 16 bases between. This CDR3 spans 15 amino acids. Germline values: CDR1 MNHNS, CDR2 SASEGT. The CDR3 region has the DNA TGTGCCAGCAGTGAAGCGCTTACGGGATCCCTCGGCTACACCTTC. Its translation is CASSEALTGSLGYTF.

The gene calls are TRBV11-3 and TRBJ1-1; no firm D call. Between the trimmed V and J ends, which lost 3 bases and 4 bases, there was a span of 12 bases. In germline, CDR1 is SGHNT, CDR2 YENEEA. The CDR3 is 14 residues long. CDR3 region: CASSFRGVGTEAFF. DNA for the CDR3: TGTGCCAGCAGCTTTCGGGGAGTAGGCACTGAAGCTTTCTTT.

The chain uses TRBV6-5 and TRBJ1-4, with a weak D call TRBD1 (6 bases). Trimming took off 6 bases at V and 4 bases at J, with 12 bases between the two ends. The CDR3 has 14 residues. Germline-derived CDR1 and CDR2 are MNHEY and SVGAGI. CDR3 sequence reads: CASSRGQLNEKLFF. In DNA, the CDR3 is TGTGCCAGCAGCCGGGGACAACTTAATGAAAAACTGTTTTTT.

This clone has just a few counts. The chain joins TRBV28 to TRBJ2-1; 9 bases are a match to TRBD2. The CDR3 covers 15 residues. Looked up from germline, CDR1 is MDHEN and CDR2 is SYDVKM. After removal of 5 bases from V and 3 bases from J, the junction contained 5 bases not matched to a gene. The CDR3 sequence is CASSRLAGYYNEQFF. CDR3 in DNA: TGTGCCAGCAGTCGCCTAGCGGGATACTACAATGAGCAGTTCTTC.

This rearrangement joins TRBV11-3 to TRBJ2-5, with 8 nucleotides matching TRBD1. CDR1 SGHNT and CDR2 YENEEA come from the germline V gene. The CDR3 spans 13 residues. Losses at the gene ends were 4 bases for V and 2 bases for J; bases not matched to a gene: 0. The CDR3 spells CASSYRGQETQYF. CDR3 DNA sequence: TGTGCCAGCAGCTACAGGGGGCAAGAGACCCAGTACTTC.

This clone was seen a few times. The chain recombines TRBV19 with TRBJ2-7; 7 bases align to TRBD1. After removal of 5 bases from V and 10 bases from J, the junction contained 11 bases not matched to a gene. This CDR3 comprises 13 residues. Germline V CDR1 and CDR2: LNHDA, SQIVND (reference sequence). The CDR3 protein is CASSARQQGNQYF. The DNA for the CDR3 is TGTGCCAGTAGTGCGCGCCAACAGGGGAACCAGTACTTC.

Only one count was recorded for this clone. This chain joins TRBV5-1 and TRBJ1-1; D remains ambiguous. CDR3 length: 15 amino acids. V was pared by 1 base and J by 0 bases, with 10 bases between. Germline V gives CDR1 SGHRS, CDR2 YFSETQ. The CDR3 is CASSLLGNLNTEAFF. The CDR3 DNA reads TGCGCCAGCAGCTTGTTGGGTAACCTGAACACTGAAGCTTTCTTT.

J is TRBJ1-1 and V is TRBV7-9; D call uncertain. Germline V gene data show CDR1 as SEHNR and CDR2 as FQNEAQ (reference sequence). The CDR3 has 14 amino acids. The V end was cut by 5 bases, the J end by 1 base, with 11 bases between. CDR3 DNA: TGTGCCAGCAGCGCTCACCCGGAGAACACTGAAGCTTTCTTT. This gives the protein CASSAHPENTEAFF.

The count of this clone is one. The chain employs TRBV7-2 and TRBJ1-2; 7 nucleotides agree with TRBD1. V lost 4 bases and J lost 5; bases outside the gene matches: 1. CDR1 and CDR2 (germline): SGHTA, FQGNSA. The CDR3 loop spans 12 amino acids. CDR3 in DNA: TGTGCCAGCAGCTCGACAGGGTATGGCTACACCTTC. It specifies CASSSTGYGYTF.

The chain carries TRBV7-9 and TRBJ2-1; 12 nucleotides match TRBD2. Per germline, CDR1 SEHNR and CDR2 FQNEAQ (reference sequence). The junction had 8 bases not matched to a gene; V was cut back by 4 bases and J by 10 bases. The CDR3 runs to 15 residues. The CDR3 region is CASSSPSGRAREQFF. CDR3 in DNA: TGTGCCAGCAGCTCCCCTAGCGGGAGGGCCCGGGAGCAGTTCTTC.

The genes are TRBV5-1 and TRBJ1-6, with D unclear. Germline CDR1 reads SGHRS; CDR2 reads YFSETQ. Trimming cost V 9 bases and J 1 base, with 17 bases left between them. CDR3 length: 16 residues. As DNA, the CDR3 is TGCGCCACCCAACCGGGTCCCGGGTCCTATAATTCACCCCTCCACTTT. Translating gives CATQPGPGSYNSPLHF.

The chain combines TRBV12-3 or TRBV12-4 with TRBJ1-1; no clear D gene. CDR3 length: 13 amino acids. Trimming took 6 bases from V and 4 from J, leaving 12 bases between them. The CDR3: CASSWNVVTEAFF. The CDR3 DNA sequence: TGTGCCAGCAGCTGGAATGTTGTCACTGAAGCTTTCTTT.

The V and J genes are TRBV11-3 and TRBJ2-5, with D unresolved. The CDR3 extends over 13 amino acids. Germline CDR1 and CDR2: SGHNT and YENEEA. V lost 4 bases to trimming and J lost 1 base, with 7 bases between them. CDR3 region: CASSSAAQETQYF. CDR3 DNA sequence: TGTGCCAGCAGCTCGGCGGCCCAAGAGACCCAGTACTTC. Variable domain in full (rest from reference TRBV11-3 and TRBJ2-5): EAGVVQSPRYKIIEKKQPVAFWCNPISGHNTLYWYLQNLGQGPELLIRYENEEAVDDSQLPKDRFSAERLKGVDSTLKIQPAELGDSAVYLCASSSAAQETQYFGPGTRLLVL.

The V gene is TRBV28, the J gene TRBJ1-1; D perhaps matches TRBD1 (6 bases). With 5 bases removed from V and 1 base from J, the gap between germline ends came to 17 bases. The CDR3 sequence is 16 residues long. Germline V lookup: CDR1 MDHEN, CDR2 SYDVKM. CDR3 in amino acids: CASSPLGARRNTEAFF. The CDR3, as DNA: TGTGCCAGCAGTCCTTTGGGGGCGCGAAGGAACACTGAAGCTTTCTTT.

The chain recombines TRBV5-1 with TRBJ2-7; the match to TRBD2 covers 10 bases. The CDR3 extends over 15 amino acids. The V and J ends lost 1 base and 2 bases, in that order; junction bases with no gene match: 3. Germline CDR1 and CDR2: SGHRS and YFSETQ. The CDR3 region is CASSLRTSGAYEQYF. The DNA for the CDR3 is TGCGCCAGCAGCTTGCGAACTAGCGGGGCCTACGAGCAGTACTTC. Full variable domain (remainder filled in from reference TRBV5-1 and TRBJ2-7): KAGVTQTPRYLIKTRGQQVTLSCSPISGHRSVSWYQQTPGQGLQFLFEYFSETQRNKGNFPGRFSGRQFSNSRSEMNVSTLELGDSALYLCASSLRTSGAYEQYFGPGTRLTVT.

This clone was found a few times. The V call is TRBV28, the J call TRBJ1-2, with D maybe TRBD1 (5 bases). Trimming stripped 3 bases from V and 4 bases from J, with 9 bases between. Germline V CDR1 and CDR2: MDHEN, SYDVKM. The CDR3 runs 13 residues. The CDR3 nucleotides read TGTGCCAGCAGTTTCGGGGCGGGCTATGGCTACACCTTC. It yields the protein CASSFGAGYGYTF.

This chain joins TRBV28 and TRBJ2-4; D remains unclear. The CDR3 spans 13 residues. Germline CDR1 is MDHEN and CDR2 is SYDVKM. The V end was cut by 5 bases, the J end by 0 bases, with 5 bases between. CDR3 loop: CASSQLAKNIQYF. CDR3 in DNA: TGTGCCAGCAGTCAGCTAGCCAAAAACATTCAGTACTTC.